A single sample gave rise to the 30 T cell receptor beta chains below, sequenced in a study of OX40 agonist ivuxolimab in advanced cancers. Repertoires were generated with immunoSEQ multiplex PCR, while TCRdb's copy carries only in-frame clones and drops some. The sample records about 68,000 clones, about 89% being singletons. The sample in question was CD4+ or CD8+ T cells sorted from blood, obtained in a trial of the OX40 agonist ivuxolimab. The source of these receptors is an adult with an advanced solid tumor such as melanoma, head and neck, liver or kidney cancer.

The chain couples TRBV9 to TRBJ2-3; a possible D gene is TRBD2 (6 bases). The CDR3 contains 15 residues. V was clipped by 7 bases and J by 6 bases, with 21 bases between them. Germline assignment: CDR1 SGDLS and CDR2 YYNGEE. Here the CDR3 reads CASGGRRESSDTQYF. CDR3 bases: TGTGCCAGCGGAGGCAGGCGGGAAAGTAGTGATACGCAGTATTTT. The complete variable domain, with remaining parts taken from reference TRBV9 and TRBJ2-3, reads DSGVTQTPKHLITATGQRVTLRCSPRSGDLSVYWYQQSLDQGLQFLIQYYNGEERAKGNILERFSAQQFPDLHSELNLSSLELGDSALYFCASGGRRESSDTQYFGPGTRLTVL.

J is TRBJ1-1 and V is TRBV11-3; D gene uncertain. The CDR3 has 14 residues. Trimming cost V 5 bases and J 1 base, with 11 bases left between them. Germline CDR1 SGHNT, CDR2 YENEEA. CDR3 sequence (DNA): TGTGCCAGCAGCCCCCCAGGTCCGAACACTGAAGCTTTCTTT. It yields the protein CASSPPGPNTEAFF.

The gene calls are TRBV20-1 and TRBJ2-7; D not certain. The germline V and J ends were trimmed by 3 bases and 5 bases, with 8 bases remaining between them. Germline values: CDR1 DFQATT, CDR2 SNEGSKA (reference sequence). CDR3 length equals 11 residues. The chain's CDR3 is CSASWGNEQYF. CDR3 in DNA: TGCAGTGCTAGTTGGGGAAACGAGCAGTACTTC.

This chain links TRBV5-6 with TRBJ1-3; tentatively, D is TRBD1 (6 bases). This CDR3 comprises 16 residues. Germline CDR1 reads SGHDT; CDR2 reads YYEEEE. The V and J ends lost 4 bases and 2 bases respectively, with 16 bases between them. CDR3 sequence reads: CASSPFTGLTGNTIYF. The CDR3 DNA reads TGTGCCAGCAGCCCCTTTACAGGGCTAACTGGAAACACCATATATTTT. The full variable domain, completed using reference TRBV5-6 and TRBJ1-3, is DAGVTQSPTHLIKTRGQQVTLRCSPKSGHDTVSWYQQALGQGPQFIFQYYEEEERQRGNFPDRFSGHQFPNYSSELNVNALLLGDSALYLCASSPFTGLTGNTIYFGEGSWLTVV.

The chain links TRBV9 to TRBJ2-5; D unclear. The last part of the DNA fits TRBJ2-7 better; the J call may be wrong. Germline V gives CDR1 SGDLS, CDR2 YYNGEE. The CDR3 runs 15 residues. The CDR3 reads CASSVGLTLSYEQYF. In DNA form, the CDR3 reads TGTGCCAGCAGCGTAGGTCTGACCCTCTCCTACGAGCAGTACTTC.

This clone was observed a single time. The chain uses TRBV11-2 and TRBJ2-2; perhaps TRBD1 as D (6 bases). CDR1 is SGHAT and CDR2 is FQNNGV in the germline V gene. Trimming took 2 bases from V and 6 from J, leaving 13 bases between them. The CDR3 spans 15 residues. This CDR3 reads CASSLRPSGAGELFF. For the CDR3, the DNA is TGTGCCAGCAGCTTAAGGCCTTCAGGGGCCGGGGAGCTGTTTTTT.

The chain combines TRBV2 with TRBJ2-7; 14 nucleotides align to TRBD2. Unmatched junction bases numbered 6, after V lost 4 bases and J lost 7 bases. The CDR3 runs to 15 residues. Germline V gives CDR1 SNHLY, CDR2 FYNNEI. This CDR3 reads CASSVGLAGGNEQYF. The DNA for the CDR3 is TGTGCCAGCAGTGTCGGACTAGCGGGAGGTAATGAGCAGTACTTC.

This chain uses TRBV18 with TRBJ1-4, with D unclear. Deletions cut 1 base from V and 0 bases from J, with 6 bases between. Germline CDR1 is KGHSH and CDR2 is LQKENI. The CDR3 extends over 15 amino acids. CDR3 DNA: TGTGCCAGCTCACCACGGCAAGCAACTAATGAAAAACTGTTTTTT. Amino acid sequence: CASSPRQATNEKLFF.

The genes are TRBV6-1 and TRBJ1-2; D is undetermined. The CDR3 has 14 amino acids. Germline V gene lookup returns CDR1 MNHNS and CDR2 SASEGT. Trimming cost V 2 bases and J 5 bases, with 12 bases left between them. The CDR3 DNA follows: TGTGCCAGCAGTGAACAGGCGAACCCTTATGGCTACACCTTC. Amino acid sequence: CASSEQANPYGYTF.

The chain combines TRBV10-3 with TRBJ2-7; 13 nucleotides line up with TRBD2. V was pared by 8 bases and J by 2 bases, with 6 bases of the junction left unmatched. The CDR3 has 15 residues. The germline V gene encodes CDR1 ENHRY and CDR2 SYGVKD. The CDR3, as DNA: TGTGCCATCGGTTGGACTAGCGGGAGCGCCTACGAGCAGTACTTC. Translating gives CAIGWTSGSAYEQYF.

The gene calls are TRBV9 and TRBJ2-2; D assignment may be TRBD1 or TRBD2 (5 bases each). This CDR3 comprises 12 residues. Trimming stripped 7 bases from V and 1 base from J, with 5 bases between. Germline CDR1 reads SGDLS; CDR2 reads YYNGEE. CDR3 coding DNA: TGTGCCAGCGGGGGGAACACCGGGGAGCTGTTTTTT. It translates to CASGGNTGELFF.

The chain carries TRBV23-1 and TRBJ2-7; 8 bases are shared with TRBD1. TRBV23-1 is designated an ORF whose function remains uncertain. This CDR3 has 16 amino acids. The J segment lost 3 bases and the V segment lost 3 bases, leaving 10 bases of the junction unmatched. For the CDR3, the DNA is TGCGCCAGCAGTCAGCGGGACAGGCAGGCCCTCTACGAGCAGTACTTC. This encodes CASSQRDRQALYEQYF.

The chain carries TRBV11-2 and TRBJ2-7; TRBD2 agrees at 9 bases. J was trimmed by 3 bases and V by 5 bases; bases with no gene match: 8. The CDR3 runs 15 residues. The germline V gene has CDR1 SGHAT and CDR2 FQNNGV. The CDR3 protein is CASSPSLAGVYEQYF. As DNA, the CDR3 is TGTGCCAGCAGCCCTTCTTTAGCGGGAGTCTACGAGCAGTACTTC.

This chain links TRBV14 with TRBJ1-1; D gene uncertain. The length of the CDR3 is 13 residues. The V gene lost 2 bases and the J gene lost 9 bases, with 13 bases spanning the gap. Germline V gene data show CDR1 as SGHDN and CDR2 as FVKESK. The CDR3 DNA follows: TGTGCCAGCAGCCAACCAAGCCCGGGAAAAGCTTTCTTT. It specifies CASSQPSPGKAFF.

This CDR3 reads CAISPGQANTEAFF. DNA for the CDR3: TGTGCCATCAGCCCGGGACAGGCGAACACTGAAGCTTTCTTT. This chain uses TRBV10-3 with TRBJ1-1; 8 nucleotides line up with TRBD1. CDR1 is ENHRY, CDR2 SYGVKD, per germline. The V segment lost 6 bases and the J segment 1 base; nucleotides outside the gene matches: 4. This CDR3 is 14 amino acids long.

The CDR3 region is CASREGSLGAGELFF. CDR3 bases: TGTGCCAGTAGAGAGGGTTCCCTAGGGGCCGGGGAGCTGTTTTTT. This chain joins TRBV19 and TRBJ2-2; D may be TRBD1 or TRBD2 (5 bases each). Trimming cost V 6 bases and J 6 bases, with 17 bases left between them. The CDR3 has 15 residues. The germline V gene has CDR1 LNHDA and CDR2 SQIVND (reference sequence).

This sequence joins TRBV6-5 and TRBJ1-2; 7 nucleotides agree with TRBD1. The CDR3 consists of 13 residues. Germline trimming cut 9 bases from V and 2 bases from J; bases unmatched to any gene: 6. CDR1 and CDR2 from the germline V gene are MNHEY and SVGAGI. The CDR3 spells CASTGTVNYGYTF. CDR3 nucleotide sequence: TGTGCCAGTACCGGGACAGTAAACTATGGCTACACCTTC.

This sequence joins TRBV11-2 and TRBJ2-4, with D perhaps TRBD2 (6 bases). There are 15 residues in the CDR3. V lost 0 bases and J lost 6, with 12 bases in between. In germline, CDR1 is SGHAT, CDR2 FQNNGV. CDR3 protein: CASSLDLTRPNIQYF. CDR3 in DNA: TGTGCCAGCAGCTTAGATCTGACTAGGCCAAACATTCAGTACTTC. The full variable domain, with the rest looked up from reference TRBV11-2 and TRBJ2-4, is EAGVAQSPRYKIIEKRQSVAFWCNPISGHATLYWYQQILGQGPKLLIQFQNNGVVDDSQLPKDRFSAERLKGVDSTLKIQPAKLEDSAVYLCASSLDLTRPNIQYFGAGTRLSVL.

The chain uses TRBV6-5 and TRBJ1-1; 7 nucleotides line up with TRBD1. V dropped 4 bases and J dropped 0; count of bases not matched to a gene: 2. Germline-derived CDR1 and CDR2 are MNHEY and SVGAGI. This CDR3 region has 14 residues. The CDR3 region is CASSSDRVNTEAFF. CDR3 DNA sequence: TGTGCCAGCAGTTCCGACAGGGTGAACACTGAAGCTTTCTTT.

The chain combines TRBV7-6 with TRBJ1-3, with 7 positions matching TRBD1. The CDR3 runs to 16 residues. V dropped 2 bases and J dropped 0; count of bases not matched to a gene: 4. Germline V CDR1 and CDR2: SGHVS, FNYEAQ. The CDR3 sequence is CASSLMGQSSGNTIYF. The CDR3 coding sequence is TGTGCCAGCAGCTTAATGGGACAGAGCTCTGGAAACACCATATATTTT.

This clone has only one observation. This rearrangement joins TRBV11-2 to TRBJ1-5; D possibly corresponds to TRBD1 (6 bases). CDR1 is SGHAT, CDR2 FQNNGV, per germline. CDR3 length: 13 amino acids. Trimming took off 4 bases at V and 5 bases at J, with 9 bases between the two ends. CDR3 DNA sequence: TGTGCCAGCAGCTCACAGGGCTATCAGCCCCAGCATTTT. It yields the protein CASSSQGYQPQHF.

The chain combines TRBV6-5 with TRBJ1-1; D is perhaps TRBD1 (5 bases). The CDR3 is 15 residues long. V was cut by 6 bases and J by 1 base, with 15 bases left in between. Germline loops: CDR1 MNHEY, CDR2 SVGAGI. CDR3 protein: CASSQLSGANTEAFF. In DNA, the CDR3 is TGTGCCAGCAGCCAGTTATCCGGGGCGAACACTGAAGCTTTCTTT.

The chain employs TRBV27 and TRBJ2-7; 7 bases are a match to TRBD1. J lost 1 base, V lost 6 bases, and 3 bases had no gene match. Per germline, CDR1 MNHEY and CDR2 SMNVEV (reference sequence). The CDR3 runs to 13 residues. The CDR3 DNA sequence: TGTGCCAGCAGGTCGACAGGGTCCTACGAGCAGTACTTC. It encodes CASRSTGSYEQYF.

This chain uses TRBV15 with TRBJ2-4, with D uncertain. V gave up 5 bases and J gave up 6 bases, with 17 bases separating them. CDR3 length: 15 residues. The V gene's germline CDR1 is LNHNV and CDR2 YYDKDF (reference sequence). The CDR3 DNA follows: TGTGCCACCAGCCTGAAGATCCAAGAGGCAAACATTCAGTACTTC. It codes for CATSLKIQEANIQYF.

The chain couples TRBV28 to TRBJ2-3, with 12 positions matching TRBD1. Trimming took 6 bases from V and 4 from J; bases not matched to a gene: 8. This CDR3 has 16 amino acids. Germline V CDR1 and CDR2: MDHEN, SYDVKM. The CDR3 spells CASSPGQGAPADTQYF. The CDR3 DNA sequence: TGTGCCAGCAGCCCGGGACAGGGGGCGCCGGCAGATACGCAGTATTTT.

The chain has TRBV2 and TRBJ2-7; 7 positions agree with TRBD1. The CDR3 sequence is 13 residues long. The ends lost 5 bases at V and 2 bases at J; junction bases unmatched: 3. CDR1 and CDR2 from the germline V gene are SNHLY and FYNNEI. The CDR3: CASSPTGTYEQYF. The CDR3 DNA sequence: TGTGCCAGCAGTCCGACAGGGACCTACGAGCAGTACTTC.

The chain employs TRBV7-6 and TRBJ2-1, with 8 nucleotides matching TRBD1. Germline V CDR1 and CDR2: SGHVS, FNYEAQ. The CDR3 has 17 amino acids. With V trimmed by 5 bases and J by 6 bases, 15 bases remained unmatched. CDR3 amino acids: CASSRIGTGDLGNEQFF. For the CDR3, the DNA is TGTGCCAGCAGCCGTATCGGGACAGGCGACTTGGGCAATGAGCAGTTCTTC.

The gene calls are TRBV29-1 and TRBJ2-5, with D possibly called TRBD1 or TRBD2 (6 bases each). CDR1 and CDR2 from the germline V gene are SQVTM and ANQGSEA. V lost 4 bases to trimming and J lost 5 bases, with 11 bases between them. The CDR3 totals 12 residues. CDR3 region: CSVGGASETQYF. CDR3 in DNA: TGCAGCGTTGGGGGGGCAAGTGAGACCCAGTACTTC.

This chain joins TRBV2 and TRBJ1-5; 8 nucleotides match TRBD1. Germline CDR1 and CDR2: SNHLY and FYNNEI. The CDR3 totals 15 residues. J was trimmed by 7 bases and V by 4 bases; bases with no gene match: 9. The CDR3: CASSARGQGGQPQHF. CDR3 nucleotides: TGTGCCAGCAGTGCCCGAGGACAGGGCGGGCAGCCCCAGCATTTT. The whole variable domain, filled in from reference TRBV2 and TRBJ1-5, reads EPEVTQTPSHQVTQMGQEVILRCVPISNHLYFYWYRQILGQKVEFLVSFYNNEISEKSEIFDDQFSVERPDGSNFTLKIRSTKLEDSAMYFCASSARGQGGQPQHFGDGTRLSIL.

V is TRBV7-8 and J is TRBJ1-3, with D uncertain. The CDR3 is made up of 15 amino acids. The V end was cut by 4 bases, the J end by 0 bases, with 10 bases between. Germline assignment: CDR1 SGHVS and CDR2 FQNEAQ. This CDR3 reads CASSSRADSGNTIYF. Here the CDR3 DNA reads TGTGCCAGCAGCTCAAGAGCCGACTCTGGAAACACCATATATTTT. Full variable domain (remainder filled in from reference TRBV7-8 and TRBJ1-3): GAGVSQSPRYKVAKRGQDVALRCDPISGHVSLFWYQQALGQGPEFLTYFQNEAQLDKSGLPSDRFFAERPEGSVSTLKIQRTQQEDSAVYLCASSSRADSGNTIYFGEGSWLTVV.